This entry describes one T cell receptor beta chain. Data came from immunoSEQ multiplex PCR; TCRdb stores just in-frame clones and leaves some out. Among more than 45,000 clones listed, about nine tenths were seen once. The CDR3 is made up of 14 amino acids. V shed 4 bases and J shed 3 bases, with 12 bases lying between them. Germline lookup yields CDR1 KGHDR and CDR2 SFDVKD. This sample is part of a study of blood T cell repertoires in COVID-19. The sequenced material came from peripheral blood. The TCR was taken from a human donor in a cohort sampled during active COVID-19. The chain is built from TRBV24-1 and TRBJ2-7, with D possibly TRBD1 on 6 matching bases. The CDR3 DNA reads TGTGCCACCAGTGAGGGGCAGGGGTTCTACGAGCAGTACTTC. Protein sequence: CATSEGQGFYEQYF.